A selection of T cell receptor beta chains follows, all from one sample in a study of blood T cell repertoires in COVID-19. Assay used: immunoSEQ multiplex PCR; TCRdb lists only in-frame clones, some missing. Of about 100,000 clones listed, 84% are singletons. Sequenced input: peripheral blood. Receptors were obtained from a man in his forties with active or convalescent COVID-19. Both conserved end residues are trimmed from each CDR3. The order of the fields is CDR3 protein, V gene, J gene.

CDR3 protein: ASSKGTSGEAEQF; V gene: TRBV19; J gene: TRBJ2-1
CDR3 protein: ASSYGTGVYEQY; V gene: TRBV6-5; J gene: TRBJ2-7
CDR3 protein: ASSPGGQFSTDTQY; V gene: TRBV7-3; J gene: TRBJ2-3
CDR3 protein: ASSSPWGGGDTQY; V gene: TRBV13; J gene: TRBJ2-3
CDR3 protein: ASFPGTGGYGYT; V gene: TRBV2; J gene: TRBJ1-2
CDR3 protein: MLWAGIYEQY; V gene: TRBV11-3; J gene: TRBJ2-7
CDR3 protein: ASSPFGTDNYGYT; V gene: TRBV19; J gene: TRBJ1-2
CDR3 protein: ASTIGGGTHQPQH; V gene: TRBV19; J gene: TRBJ1-5
CDR3 protein: ASSLDRKGYNSPLH; V gene: TRBV5-1; J gene: TRBJ1-6
CDR3 protein: ASSFSGPDEKLF; V gene: TRBV5-1; J gene: TRBJ1-4
CDR3 protein: ASTDVGGTYEQY; V gene: TRBV6-6; J gene: TRBJ2-7
CDR3 protein: ASSFGTGGNYGYT; V gene: TRBV6-5; J gene: TRBJ1-2
CDR3 protein: ASSIDEAPGNTIY; V gene: TRBV19; J gene: TRBJ1-3
CDR3 protein: ASSQGQSSSGNTIY; V gene: TRBV4-2; J gene: TRBJ1-3
CDR3 protein: ASSPEGTGNTIY; V gene: TRBV4-3; J gene: TRBJ1-3
CDR3 protein: ASGGLAGRFGELF; V gene: TRBV5-1; J gene: TRBJ2-2
CDR3 protein: AISESLAGNNEQF; V gene: TRBV10-3; J gene: TRBJ2-1
CDR3 protein: ASSQARDYTSPLH; V gene: TRBV4-3; J gene: TRBJ1-6
CDR3 protein: ASSPPGANVLT; V gene: TRBV4-1; J gene: TRBJ2-6
CDR3 protein: ASMRDSTGELF; V gene: TRBV2; J gene: TRBJ2-2
CDR3 protein: ASSLLGGAQGTEAF; V gene: TRBV5-4; J gene: TRBJ1-1
CDR3 protein: ASSLSTLGRNQETQY; V gene: TRBV7-9; J gene: TRBJ2-5
CDR3 protein: ASTRRGTDTQY; V gene: TRBV12-3/TRBV12-4; J gene: TRBJ2-3
CDR3 protein: ASSIATGATGEKLF; V gene: TRBV19; J gene: TRBJ1-4
CDR3 protein: ASRRDRGPYEQY; V gene: TRBV10-1; J gene: TRBJ2-7
CDR3 protein: ASSIGSGSNQPQH; V gene: TRBV19; J gene: TRBJ1-5
CDR3 protein: AAKGDYSTGNTIY; V gene: TRBV10-3; J gene: TRBJ1-3
CDR3 protein: ASSLGSTGNTIY; V gene: TRBV7-2; J gene: TRBJ1-3
CDR3 protein: ASSLEGTGGSPLH; V gene: TRBV5-4; J gene: TRBJ1-6
CDR3 protein: ASSSWGTGGDEQY; V gene: TRBV7-9; J gene: TRBJ2-7
CDR3 protein: ASSHRDRRAPHPEYEQY; V gene: TRBV27; J gene: TRBJ2-7
CDR3 protein: ASRGQGNEQF; V gene: TRBV2; J gene: TRBJ2-1
CDR3 protein: ATHEGLAGGTQY; V gene: TRBV10-3; J gene: TRBJ2-3
CDR3 protein: ASSLERTGTYGYT; V gene: TRBV7-9; J gene: TRBJ1-2
CDR3 protein: ASEFRGLSTEAF; V gene: TRBV19; J gene: TRBJ1-1
CDR3 protein: ASCGQGPTGELF; V gene: TRBV7-9; J gene: TRBJ2-2
CDR3 protein: ASRPGQGADTGELF; V gene: TRBV5-4; J gene: TRBJ2-2
CDR3 protein: ASSQEVPGQGTNYGYT; V gene: TRBV4-3; J gene: TRBJ1-2
CDR3 protein: ASSFGTGRVSPQH; V gene: TRBV6-2/TRBV6-3; J gene: TRBJ1-5
CDR3 protein: ASSPPPGLALHEQY; V gene: TRBV5-5; J gene: TRBJ2-7
CDR3 protein: ASSLVNTEAF; V gene: TRBV18; J gene: TRBJ1-1
CDR3 protein: ASIGQLNTEAF; V gene: TRBV19; J gene: TRBJ1-1
CDR3 protein: ASSQETGGNYGYT; V gene: TRBV4-3; J gene: TRBJ1-2
CDR3 protein: ASENGQKLYNEQF; V gene: TRBV12-5; J gene: TRBJ2-1
CDR3 protein: ASTEQGAGYEQY; V gene: TRBV7-9; J gene: TRBJ2-7
CDR3 protein: ASSSTWTAS; V gene: TRBV13; J gene: TRBJ1-1
CDR3 protein: ASSGTGHRQPQH; V gene: TRBV6-5; J gene: TRBJ1-5
CDR3 protein: ASSQTGGGYGYT; V gene: TRBV2; J gene: TRBJ1-2
CDR3 protein: ASSLNPRATEAF; V gene: TRBV7-2; J gene: TRBJ1-1
CDR3 protein: ASSADRGRAEAF; V gene: TRBV28; J gene: TRBJ1-1
CDR3 protein: ASSGTGGSRQPQH; V gene: TRBV2; J gene: TRBJ1-5
CDR3 protein: SVNSLMNTEAF; V gene: TRBV29-1; J gene: TRBJ1-1
CDR3 protein: ASSPGTGNEKLF; V gene: TRBV6-1; J gene: TRBJ1-4
CDR3 protein: ASSPPERGGLYNEQF; V gene: TRBV18; J gene: TRBJ2-1
CDR3 protein: ASSYNTGSYEQY; V gene: TRBV6-2/TRBV6-3; J gene: TRBJ2-7
CDR3 protein: SVGLTGLHPYGYT; V gene: TRBV29-1; J gene: TRBJ1-2
CDR3 protein: AISESGGSNQPQH; V gene: TRBV10-3; J gene: TRBJ1-5